This T cell receptor (beta chain) was retrieved from a study of identical twins. Study results and limitations: In beta out-of-frame sequences, the excess sharing between twins was weaker. Clonotypes of the beta chain that were abundant in cord blood carried fewer insertions (memory repertoires showed none). Excess low generation probability was seen in twin-shared out-of-frame alpha sequences.

The CDR3 totals 13 residues. J was trimmed by 8 bases and V by 7 bases; bases with no gene match: 5. Per germline, CDR1 MGHDK and CDR2 SYGVNS. This clonotype was recorded a few times. Its antigen is undetermined. TCRdb reanalysed the 5' RACE reads using MiXCR and keeps one entry per CDR3 protein. The table lists 1.5 million to 2 million distinct CDR3 sequences, about 32% of them singletons, with less than 0.35% in the top ten. The sequence derives from a newborn girl in good health. The genes are TRBV25-1 and TRBJ1-4, with 9 positions matching TRBD1. The sample taken for sequencing was cord blood. Here the CDR3 DNA reads TGTGCCAGCACCAGGACAGGGGTGGAAAAACTGTTTTTT. Its translation: CASTRTGVEKLFF.